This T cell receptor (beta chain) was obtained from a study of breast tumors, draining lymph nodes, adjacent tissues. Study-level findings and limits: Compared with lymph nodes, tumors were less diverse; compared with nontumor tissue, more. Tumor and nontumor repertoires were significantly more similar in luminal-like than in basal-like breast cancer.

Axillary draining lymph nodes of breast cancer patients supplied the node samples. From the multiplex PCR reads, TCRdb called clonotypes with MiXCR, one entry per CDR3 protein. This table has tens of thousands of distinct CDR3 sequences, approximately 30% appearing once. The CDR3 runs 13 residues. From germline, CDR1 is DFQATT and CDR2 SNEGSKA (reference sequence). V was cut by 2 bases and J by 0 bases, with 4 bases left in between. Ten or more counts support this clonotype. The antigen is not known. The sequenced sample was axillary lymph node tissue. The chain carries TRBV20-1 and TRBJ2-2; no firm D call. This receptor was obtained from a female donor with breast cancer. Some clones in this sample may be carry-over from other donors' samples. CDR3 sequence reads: CSARTANTGELFF. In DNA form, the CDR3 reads TGCAGTGCTAGAACCGCGAACACCGGGGAGCTGTTTTTT.